Below are 23 T cell receptor beta chains sequenced from a single sample in a study of blood T cell repertoires in COVID-19. Profiled with immunoSEQ multiplex PCR; TCRdb holds only in-frame clones, not every one. The sample includes approximately 300,000 clones, 90% of them seen just once. Sequenced material: peripheral blood. These receptors all stem from a woman aged 25 to 39 with COVID-19, enrolled during active disease.

J is TRBJ2-7 and V is TRBV5-6; D possibly corresponds to TRBD2 (5 bases). The CDR3 totals 17 residues. Trimming cost V 3 bases and J 3 bases, with 22 bases left between them. Germline CDR1 is SGHDT and CDR2 is YYEEEE. CDR3 protein: CASSSLAGEVPVYEQYF. For the CDR3, the DNA is TGTGCCAGCAGCTCCCTGGCGGGTGAGGTCCCTGTCTACGAGCAGTACTTC.

The chain recombines TRBV28 with TRBJ1-6; 7 bases are a match to TRBD1. Trimming cost V 6 bases and J 10 bases; bases outside gene matches: 9. This CDR3 is built from 14 residues. CDR1 and CDR2 from the germline V gene are MDHEN and SYDVKM. In DNA form, the CDR3 reads TGTGCCAGCAGGAGAGGGGGCAGGGGGTCACCCCTCCACTTT. Protein: CASRRGGRGSPLHF.

The rearrangement joins TRBV12-5 to TRBJ2-1, with D maybe TRBD1 (5 bases). Trimming pared 7 bases from V and 0 bases from J, leaving 16 bases between. Looked up from germline, CDR1 is LGHNT and CDR2 is FRNRAP. The CDR3 totals 16 residues. The CDR3 sequence is CASADSYKVSYNEQFF. Written as DNA, the CDR3 is TGTGCTAGTGCTGACAGCTACAAAGTCTCCTACAATGAGCAGTTCTTC.

V and J are TRBV7-2 and TRBJ2-4; 10 nucleotides line up with TRBD1. The CDR3 is 15 amino acids. CDR1 and CDR2 (germline): SGHTA, FQGNSA. V trimming: 4 bases; J trimming: 9 bases; junction bases outside the gene matches: 9. Written as DNA, the CDR3 is TGTGCCAGCAGCTCCCTCGGACAGGGGGGGAGCATTCAGTACTTC. Its translation is CASSSLGQGGSIQYF.

This chain links TRBV12-3 or TRBV12-4 with TRBJ1-1; 8 bases match TRBD1. CDR3 size: 12 residues. The J segment lost 1 base and the V segment lost 8 bases, leaving 0 bases of the junction unmatched. DNA for the CDR3: TGTGCCAGCGGGACAGGGAACACTGAAGCTTTCTTT. It is translated as CASGTGNTEAFF.

The V and J genes are TRBV5-4 and TRBJ2-3; TRBD2 might be the D (5 bases). Germline CDR1 SGHNT, CDR2 YYREEE (reference sequence). Trimming pared 0 bases from V and 0 bases from J, leaving 5 bases between. The CDR3 loop spans 14 amino acids. CDR3: CASSLGGSTDTQYF. The CDR3 nucleotides are TGTGCCAGCAGCTTGGGCGGGAGCACAGATACGCAGTATTTT.

Here the CDR3 reads CASSFSTEAFF. The CDR3 region has the DNA TGTGCCAGCAGTTTTAGCACTGAAGCTTTCTTT. This chain connects TRBV28 to TRBJ1-1; D not certain. Between the trimmed V and J ends, which lost 3 bases and 4 bases, there was a span of 3 bases. The CDR3 is 11 residues long. Germline V CDR1 and CDR2: MDHEN, SYDVKM.

The chain uses TRBV29-1 and TRBJ1-2, with a weak D call TRBD1 (6 bases). Trimming took off 7 bases at V and 6 bases at J, with 12 bases between the two ends. Germline V gene sequence: CDR1 SQVTM, CDR2 ANQGSEA. The CDR3 consists of 11 residues. CDR3: CSAVDSDGYTF. The CDR3 nucleotides are TGCAGCGCTGTGGACAGTGATGGCTACACCTTC.

The chain uses TRBV29-1 and TRBJ1-3; perhaps TRBD1 as D (6 bases). From germline, CDR1 is SQVTM and CDR2 ANQGSEA. V lost 1 base to trimming and J lost 5 bases, with 9 bases between them. This CDR3 comprises 13 residues. The CDR3 DNA sequence: TGCAGCGTTGAAGGACAGGTCAGAAACACCATATATTTT. It codes for CSVEGQVRNTIYF.

The chain couples TRBV11-2 to TRBJ1-6; 7 bases are a match to TRBD1. J lost 10 bases, V lost 5 bases, and 17 bases had no gene match. The CDR3 extends over 17 amino acids. Germline assignment: CDR1 SGHAT and CDR2 FQNNGV. CDR3 region: CASSTPGQLVGGSPLHF. DNA for the CDR3: TGTGCCAGCAGCACCCCGGGACAGCTCGTAGGAGGGTCACCCCTCCACTTT. The full variable domain, in which reference TRBV11-2 and TRBJ1-6 provide the parts outside the CDR3, is EAGVAQSPRYKIIEKRQSVAFWCNPISGHATLYWYQQILGQGPKLLIQFQNNGVVDDSQLPKDRFSAERLKGVDSTLKIQPAKLEDSAVYLCASSTPGQLVGGSPLHFGNGTRLTVT.

Only a few counts were recorded for this clone. The chain links TRBV10-1 to TRBJ2-7; 7 bases fit TRBD1. The CDR3 covers 13 residues. The ends lost 9 bases at V and 0 bases at J; junction bases unmatched: 5. Germline CDR1 reads WNHNN; CDR2 reads SYGVQD (reference sequence). The CDR3 loop is CASSGTDSYEQYF. CDR3 DNA sequence: TGCGCCAGTTCCGGGACAGACTCCTACGAGCAGTACTTC.

This chain connects TRBV6-5 to TRBJ2-1; possibly TRBD1 for D (6 bases). V was pared by 2 bases and J by 10 bases, with 12 bases between. There are 13 residues in the CDR3. Per the germline V gene, CDR1 is MNHEY and CDR2 is SVGAGI. CDR3 coding DNA: TGTGCCAGCAGTTACGGACAGAGGCAAGAGCAGTTCTTC. Amino acid sequence: CASSYGQRQEQFF.

This clone has a handful of counts. The V call is TRBV3-1 (or the pseudogene TRBV3-2), the J call TRBJ1-2, with D uncertain. The CDR3 has 13 residues. The V end lost 4 bases, the J end lost 3 bases, and 9 bases lay between the germline ends. CDR1 LGHDT and CDR2 YNNKEL come from the germline V gene (reference sequence). CDR3 region: CASSPSGYYGYTF. As DNA, the CDR3 is TGTGCCAGCAGCCCTTCGGGGTACTATGGCTACACCTTC.

The chain has TRBV4-1 and TRBJ2-7; TRBD2 matches at 10 bases. This CDR3 contains 14 residues. Germline trimming cut 4 bases from V and 6 bases from J; bases unmatched to any gene: 6. CDR1 is MGHRA, CDR2 YSYEKL, per germline. In nucleotides, the CDR3 is TGCGCCAGCAGCCCTAGCGGGAGCACGTCCGAGCAGTACTTC. Translation: CASSPSGSTSEQYF.

The rearrangement links TRBV7-2 to TRBJ2-2; TRBD2 might be the D (6 bases). Germline assignment: CDR1 SGHTA and CDR2 FQGNSA. The CDR3 loop spans 15 amino acids. With 1 base removed from V and 7 bases from J, the gap between germline ends came to 13 bases. CDR3 bases: TGTGCCAGCAGCTTAGGGGTCGGGAGTTTCGGGGAGCTGTTTTTT. It is translated as CASSLGVGSFGELFF. Combining the CDR3 with reference TRBV7-2 and TRBJ2-2 gives the whole variable domain GAGVSQSPSNKVTEKGKDVELRCDPISGHTALYWYRQSLGQGLEFLIYFQGNSAPDKSGLPSDRFSAERTGGSVSTLTIQRTQQEDSAVYLCASSLGVGSFGELFFGEGSRLTVL.

The rearrangement joins TRBV27 to TRBJ1-2, with TRBD1 matching 10 bases. The CDR3 has 15 amino acids. CDR1 is MNHEY and CDR2 is SMNVEV in the germline V gene (reference sequence). Trimming cost V 6 bases and J 3 bases; bases outside gene matches: 7. CDR3 nucleotide sequence: TGTGCCAGCAGCCGTAGACAGGGGGCCGACTATGGCTACACCTTC. Protein sequence: CASSRRQGADYGYTF.

The chain has TRBV6-2 or TRBV6-3 and TRBJ2-7; 8 nucleotides align to TRBD2. V lost 0 bases and J lost 2; bases outside the gene matches: 6. Germline V CDR1 and CDR2: MNHEY, SVGEGT. This CDR3 region has 16 residues. As DNA, the CDR3 is TGTGCCAGCAGTTACTCAACCATAGCGGGAACCTACGAGCAGTACTTC. Residues: CASSYSTIAGTYEQYF.

The chain joins TRBV30 to TRBJ2-2, with D tentatively TRBD1 (6 bases). CDR3 size: 13 residues. Trimming cost V 3 bases and J 4 bases, with 9 bases left between them. Germline CDR1 reads GTSNPN; CDR2 reads SVGIG (reference sequence). The CDR3 region has the DNA TGTGCCTGGAGCGGACAGACCACCGGGGAGCTGTTTTTT. This codes for CAWSGQTTGELFF.

The chain recombines TRBV24-1 with TRBJ2-5; the D gene is possibly TRBD2 (5 bases). The germline CDR1 and CDR2 sequences are KGHDR and SFDVKD. The CDR3 has 16 amino acids. V was shortened by 2 bases and J by 5 bases, with 17 bases between the two germline ends. CDR3: CATSDSGKLAPETQYF. CDR3 nucleotides: TGTGCCACCAGTGATTCCGGGAAGTTAGCCCCGGAGACCCAGTACTTC.

The chain is built from TRBV24-1 and TRBJ2-2; maybe TRBD1 (5 bases). The CDR3 contains 16 residues. CDR1 is KGHDR and CDR2 is SFDVKD in the germline V gene. The germline V and J ends were trimmed by 2 bases and 6 bases, with 15 bases remaining between them. As DNA, the CDR3 is TGTGCCACCAGTGATTGGGCAGGGTACCCCTCCGGGGAGCTGTTTTTT. Translation gives CATSDWAGYPSGELFF.

This chain uses TRBV28 with TRBJ2-1, with a weak D call TRBD2 (6 bases). The CDR3 covers 12 residues. Trimming took 8 bases from V and 8 from J, leaving 13 bases between them. Germline V lookup: CDR1 MDHEN, CDR2 SYDVKM. The CDR3 DNA reads as TGTGCCAGCGCGTCGCCGGGGGATGAGCAGTTCTTC. It yields the protein CASASPGDEQFF.

This sequence joins TRBV20-1 and TRBJ2-5; TRBD1 agrees at 7 bases. From germline, CDR1 is DFQATT and CDR2 SNEGSKA (reference sequence). V shed 6 bases and J 5 bases; nucleotides not matched to a gene: 3. The CDR3 consists of 11 residues. CDR3 DNA: TGCAGTGCAGGGGGCGCGGAGACCCAGTACTTC. It translates to CSAGGAETQYF.

The rearrangement uses TRBV2 and TRBJ2-7; D possibly uses TRBD1 or TRBD2 (10 bases each). Per germline, CDR1 SNHLY and CDR2 FYNNEI. The CDR3 length is 17 residues. Trimming shortened V by 10 bases and J by 7 bases, and 32 bases separated the two germline ends. CDR3 sequence: CATLGQGKREGRWEQYF. CDR3 coding DNA: TGTGCCACCCTGGGACAGGGGAAGCGGGAGGGCCGTTGGGAGCAGTACTTC.